This TCR beta chain is drawn from a study of blood T cell repertoires in COVID-19. The overall study: The United States, Italy and Spain provided the acute and convalescent COVID-19 samples. Sources were T cells, B-cell-depleted T cells, or PBMCs; the material itself was cDNA or gDNA.

The trim removed 4 bases at V and 0 bases at J, leaving 9 bases unmatched. Germline loops: CDR1 SGDLS, CDR2 YYNGEE. The CDR3 extends over 18 amino acids. TCRdb's copy holds only in-frame clones and misses some; the assay was immunoSEQ multiplex PCR. The sample has approximately 350,000 clones, around 91% seen once; the top ten hold around 3.5%. Sequenced material: peripheral blood. This clonotype was sampled from a woman under 30 who had recovered from COVID-19. The chain employs TRBV9 and TRBJ2-6; 8 bases fit TRBD1. The CDR3 DNA sequence: TGTGCCAGCAGCACCCCGACAGGGGATTACTCTGGGGCCAACGTCCTGACTTTC. Protein: CASSTPTGDYSGANVLTF.